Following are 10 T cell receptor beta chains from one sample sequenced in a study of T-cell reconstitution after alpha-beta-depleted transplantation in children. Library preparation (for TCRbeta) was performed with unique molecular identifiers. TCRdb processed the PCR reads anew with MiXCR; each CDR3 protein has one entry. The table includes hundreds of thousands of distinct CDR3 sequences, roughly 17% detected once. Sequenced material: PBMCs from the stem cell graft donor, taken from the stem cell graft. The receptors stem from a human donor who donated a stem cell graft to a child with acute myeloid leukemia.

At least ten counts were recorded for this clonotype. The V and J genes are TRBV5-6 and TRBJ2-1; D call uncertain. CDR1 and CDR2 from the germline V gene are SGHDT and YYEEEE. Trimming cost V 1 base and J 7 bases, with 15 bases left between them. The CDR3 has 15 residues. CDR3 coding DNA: TGTGCCAGCAGCTTGACCTCAGCTCGGCCAAATGAGCAGTTCTTC. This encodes CASSLTSARPNEQFF.

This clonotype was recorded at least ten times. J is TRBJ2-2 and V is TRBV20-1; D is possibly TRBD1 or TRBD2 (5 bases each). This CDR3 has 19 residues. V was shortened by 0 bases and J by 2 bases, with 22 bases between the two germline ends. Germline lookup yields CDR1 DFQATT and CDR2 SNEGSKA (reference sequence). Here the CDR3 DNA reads TGCAGTGCTAGAGATGCCTATGGACTGGGCAGGGTAAACACCGGGGAGCTGTTTTTT. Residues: CSARDAYGLGRVNTGELFF.

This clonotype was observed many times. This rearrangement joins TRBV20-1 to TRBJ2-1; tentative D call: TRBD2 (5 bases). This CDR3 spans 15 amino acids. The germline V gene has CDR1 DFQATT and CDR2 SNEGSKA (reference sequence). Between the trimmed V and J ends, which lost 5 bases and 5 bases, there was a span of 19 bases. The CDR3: CSARGLVGVHNEQFF. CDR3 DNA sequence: TGCAGTGCTCGAGGCCTGGTGGGAGTGCACAATGAGCAGTTCTTC.

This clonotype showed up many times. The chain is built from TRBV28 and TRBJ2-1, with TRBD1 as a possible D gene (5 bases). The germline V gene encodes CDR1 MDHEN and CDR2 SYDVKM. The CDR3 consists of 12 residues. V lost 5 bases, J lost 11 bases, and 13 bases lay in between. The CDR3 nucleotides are TGTGCCAGCAGTGCGGACATTACTAAGCAGTTCTTC. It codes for CASSADITKQFF.

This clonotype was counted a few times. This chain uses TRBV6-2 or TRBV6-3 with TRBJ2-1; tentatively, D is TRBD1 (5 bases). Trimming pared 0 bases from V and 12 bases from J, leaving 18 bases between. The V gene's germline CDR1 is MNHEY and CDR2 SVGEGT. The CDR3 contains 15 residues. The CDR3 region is CASSYSLPRAPGQFF. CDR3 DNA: TGTGCCAGCAGTTACTCCCTTCCCAGGGCCCCGGGGCAGTTCTTC.

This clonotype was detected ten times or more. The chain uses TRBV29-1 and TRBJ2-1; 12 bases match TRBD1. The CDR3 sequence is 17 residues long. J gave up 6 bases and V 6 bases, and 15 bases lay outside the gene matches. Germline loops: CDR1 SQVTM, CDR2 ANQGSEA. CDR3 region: CSVLSGTGGVSGNEQFF. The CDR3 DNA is TGCAGCGTCCTCTCCGGGACAGGGGGCGTCTCAGGCAATGAGCAGTTCTTC.

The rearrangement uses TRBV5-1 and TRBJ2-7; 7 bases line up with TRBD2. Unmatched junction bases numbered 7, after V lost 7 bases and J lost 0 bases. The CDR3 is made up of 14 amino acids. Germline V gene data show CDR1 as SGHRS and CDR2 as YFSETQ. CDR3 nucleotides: TGCGCCAGCGGGGTCCGGGACTACTCCTACGAGCAGTACTTC. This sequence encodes CASGVRDYSYEQYF.

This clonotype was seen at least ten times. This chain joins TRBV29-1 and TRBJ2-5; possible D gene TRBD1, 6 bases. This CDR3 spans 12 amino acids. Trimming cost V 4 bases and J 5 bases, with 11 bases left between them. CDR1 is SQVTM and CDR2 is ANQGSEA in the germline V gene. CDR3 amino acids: CSVGGGSETQYF. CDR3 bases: TGCAGCGTTGGTGGGGGCTCGGAGACCCAGTACTTC.

The CDR3 reads CATSRKGERTNEKLFF. The CDR3 DNA sequence: TGTGCCACCAGCAGAAAAGGGGAGAGGACTAATGAAAAACTGTTTTTT. The rearrangement uses TRBV15 and TRBJ1-4, with D perhaps TRBD1 (5 bases). Germline loops: CDR1 LNHNV, CDR2 YYDKDF (reference sequence). V was clipped by 2 bases and J by 2 bases, with 12 bases between them. CDR3 size: 16 residues.

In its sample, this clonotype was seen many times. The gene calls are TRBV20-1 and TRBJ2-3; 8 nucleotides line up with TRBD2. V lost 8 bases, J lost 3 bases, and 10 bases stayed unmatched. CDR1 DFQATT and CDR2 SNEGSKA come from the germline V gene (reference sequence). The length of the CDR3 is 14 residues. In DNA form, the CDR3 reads TGCAGTTCCCGCGGCGGGGGGCGGACAGATACGCAGTATTTT. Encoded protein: CSSRGGGRTDTQYF.